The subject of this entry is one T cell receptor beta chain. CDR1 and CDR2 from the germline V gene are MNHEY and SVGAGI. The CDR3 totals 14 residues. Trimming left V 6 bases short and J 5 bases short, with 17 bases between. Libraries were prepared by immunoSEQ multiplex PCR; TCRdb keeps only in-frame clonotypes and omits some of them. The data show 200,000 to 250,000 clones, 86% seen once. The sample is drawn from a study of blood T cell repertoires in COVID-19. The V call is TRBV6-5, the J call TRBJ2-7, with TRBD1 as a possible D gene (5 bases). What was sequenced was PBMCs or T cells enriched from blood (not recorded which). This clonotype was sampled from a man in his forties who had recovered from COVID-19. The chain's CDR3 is CASSRAQGRDEQYF. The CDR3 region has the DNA TGTGCCAGCAGCCGCGCTCAGGGTCGGGACGAGCAGTACTTC.